This T cell receptor beta chain was found in a study of cytomegalovirus exposure and HLA in healthy donors. Assay: immunoSEQ multiplex PCR; the TCRdb copy retains only in-frame clones and omits some. The table includes a few hundred thousand clones, roughly 87% detected once. The CDR3 is 13 amino acids. The V end was cut by 0 bases, the J end by 1 base, with 3 bases between. Per the germline V gene, CDR1 is SGHTA and CDR2 is FQGNSA. Findings of the study overall: In vitro confirmation showed three CMV-associated chains to be CMV antigen specific. High sensitivity and specificity were reportedly achieved when the classifier diagnosed cytomegalovirus status.

The validation cohort, a group of around 120 subjects, included the donors and was separate from the approximately 700-subject first cohort. As to this clone: Its antigen is undetermined.

The origin of this receptor is a man between 18 and 35 years old in good health and CMV-seropositive. Source material: PBMCs. V is TRBV7-2 and J is TRBJ1-1; D call uncertain. The CDR3 coding sequence is TGTGCCAGCAGCTTAGCGAGGAACACTGAAGCTTTCTTT. It codes for CASSLARNTEAFF.